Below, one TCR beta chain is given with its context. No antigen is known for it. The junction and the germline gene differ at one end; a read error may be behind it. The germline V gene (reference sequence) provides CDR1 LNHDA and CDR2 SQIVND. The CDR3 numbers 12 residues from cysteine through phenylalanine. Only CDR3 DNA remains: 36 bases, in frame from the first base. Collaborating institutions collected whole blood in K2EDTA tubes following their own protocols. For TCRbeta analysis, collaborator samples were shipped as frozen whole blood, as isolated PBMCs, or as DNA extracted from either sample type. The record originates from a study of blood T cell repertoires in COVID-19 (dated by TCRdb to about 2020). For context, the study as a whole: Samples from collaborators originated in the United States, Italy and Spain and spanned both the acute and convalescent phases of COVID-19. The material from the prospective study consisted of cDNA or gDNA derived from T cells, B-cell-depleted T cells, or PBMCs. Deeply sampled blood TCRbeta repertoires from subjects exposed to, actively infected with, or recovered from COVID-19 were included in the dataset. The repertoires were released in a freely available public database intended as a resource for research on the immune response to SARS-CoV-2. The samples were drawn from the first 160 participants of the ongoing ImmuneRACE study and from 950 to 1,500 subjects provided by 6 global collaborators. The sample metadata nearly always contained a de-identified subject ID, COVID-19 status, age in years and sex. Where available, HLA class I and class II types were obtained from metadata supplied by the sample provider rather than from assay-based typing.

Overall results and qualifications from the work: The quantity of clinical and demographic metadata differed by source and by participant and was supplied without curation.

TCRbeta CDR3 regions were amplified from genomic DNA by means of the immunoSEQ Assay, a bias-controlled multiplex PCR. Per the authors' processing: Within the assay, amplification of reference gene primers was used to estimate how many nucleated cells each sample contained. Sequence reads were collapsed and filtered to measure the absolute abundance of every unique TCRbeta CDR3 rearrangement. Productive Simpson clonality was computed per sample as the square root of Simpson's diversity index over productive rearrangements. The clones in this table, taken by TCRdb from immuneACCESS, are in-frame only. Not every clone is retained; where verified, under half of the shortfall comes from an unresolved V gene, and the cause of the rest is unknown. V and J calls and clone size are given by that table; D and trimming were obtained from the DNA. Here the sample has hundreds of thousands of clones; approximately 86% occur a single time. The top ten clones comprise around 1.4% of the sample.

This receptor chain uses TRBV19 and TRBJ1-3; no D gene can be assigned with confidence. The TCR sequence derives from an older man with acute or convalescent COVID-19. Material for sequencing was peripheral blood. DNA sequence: TGTGCCACTAGTCGCTCTGGAAACACCATATATTTT. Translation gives CATSRSGNTIYF.